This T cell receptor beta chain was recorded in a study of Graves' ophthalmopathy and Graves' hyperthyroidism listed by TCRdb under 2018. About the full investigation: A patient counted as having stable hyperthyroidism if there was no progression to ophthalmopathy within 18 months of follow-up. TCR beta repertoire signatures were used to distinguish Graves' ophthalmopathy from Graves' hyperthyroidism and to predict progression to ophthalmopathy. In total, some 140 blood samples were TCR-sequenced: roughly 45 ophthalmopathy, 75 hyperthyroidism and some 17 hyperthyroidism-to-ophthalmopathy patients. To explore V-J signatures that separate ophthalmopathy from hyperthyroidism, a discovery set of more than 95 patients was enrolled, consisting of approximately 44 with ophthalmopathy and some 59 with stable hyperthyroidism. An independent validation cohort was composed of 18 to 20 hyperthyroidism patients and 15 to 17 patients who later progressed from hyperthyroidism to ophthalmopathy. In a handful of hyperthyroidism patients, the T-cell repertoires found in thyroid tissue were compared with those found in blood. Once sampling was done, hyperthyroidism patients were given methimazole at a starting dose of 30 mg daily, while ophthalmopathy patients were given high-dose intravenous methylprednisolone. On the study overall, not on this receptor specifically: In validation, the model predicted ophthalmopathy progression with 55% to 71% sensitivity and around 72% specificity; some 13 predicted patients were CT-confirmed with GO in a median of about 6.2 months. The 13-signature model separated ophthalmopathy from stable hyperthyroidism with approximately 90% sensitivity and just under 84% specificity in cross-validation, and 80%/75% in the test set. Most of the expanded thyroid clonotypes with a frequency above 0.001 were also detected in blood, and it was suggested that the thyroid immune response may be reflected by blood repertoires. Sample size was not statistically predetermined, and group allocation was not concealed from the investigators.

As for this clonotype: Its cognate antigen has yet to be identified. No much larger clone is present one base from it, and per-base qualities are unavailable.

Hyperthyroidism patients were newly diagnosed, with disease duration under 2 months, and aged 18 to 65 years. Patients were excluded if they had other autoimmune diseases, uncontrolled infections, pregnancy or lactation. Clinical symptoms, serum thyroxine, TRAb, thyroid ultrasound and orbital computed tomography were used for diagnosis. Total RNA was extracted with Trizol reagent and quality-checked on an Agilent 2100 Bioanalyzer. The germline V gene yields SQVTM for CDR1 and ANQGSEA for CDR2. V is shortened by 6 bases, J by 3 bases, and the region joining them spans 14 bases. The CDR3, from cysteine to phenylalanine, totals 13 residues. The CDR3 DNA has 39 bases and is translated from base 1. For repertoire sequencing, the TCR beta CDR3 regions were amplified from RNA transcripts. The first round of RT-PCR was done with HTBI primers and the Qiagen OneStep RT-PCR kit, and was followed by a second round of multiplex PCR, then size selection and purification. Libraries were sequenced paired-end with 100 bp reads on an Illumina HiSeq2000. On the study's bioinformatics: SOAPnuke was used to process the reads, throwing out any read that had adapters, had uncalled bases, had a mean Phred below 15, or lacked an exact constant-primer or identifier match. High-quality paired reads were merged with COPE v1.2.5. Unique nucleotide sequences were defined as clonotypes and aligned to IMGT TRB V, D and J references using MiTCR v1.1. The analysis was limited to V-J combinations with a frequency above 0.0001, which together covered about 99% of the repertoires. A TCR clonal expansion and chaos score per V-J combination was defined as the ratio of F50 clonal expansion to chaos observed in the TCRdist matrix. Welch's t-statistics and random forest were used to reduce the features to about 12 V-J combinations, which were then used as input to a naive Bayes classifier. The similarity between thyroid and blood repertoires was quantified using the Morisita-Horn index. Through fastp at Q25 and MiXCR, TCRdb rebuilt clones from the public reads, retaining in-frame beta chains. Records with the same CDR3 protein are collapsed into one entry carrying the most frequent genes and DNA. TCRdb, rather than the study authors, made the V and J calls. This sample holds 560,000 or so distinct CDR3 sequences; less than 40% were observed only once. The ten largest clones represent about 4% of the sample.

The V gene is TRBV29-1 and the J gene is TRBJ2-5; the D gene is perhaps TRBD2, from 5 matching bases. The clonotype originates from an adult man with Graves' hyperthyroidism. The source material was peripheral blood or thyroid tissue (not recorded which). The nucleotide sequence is TGCAGCGTAGGAGGTCGGCCGGAAGAGACCCAGTACTTC. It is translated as CSVGGRPEETQYF. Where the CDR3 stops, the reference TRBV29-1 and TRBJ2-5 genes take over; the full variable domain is SAVISQKPSRDICQRGTSLTIQCQVDSQVTMMFWYRQQPGQSLTLIATANQGSEATYESGFVIDKFPISRPNLTFSTLTVSNMSPEDSSIYLCSVGGRPEETQYFGPGTRLLVL.